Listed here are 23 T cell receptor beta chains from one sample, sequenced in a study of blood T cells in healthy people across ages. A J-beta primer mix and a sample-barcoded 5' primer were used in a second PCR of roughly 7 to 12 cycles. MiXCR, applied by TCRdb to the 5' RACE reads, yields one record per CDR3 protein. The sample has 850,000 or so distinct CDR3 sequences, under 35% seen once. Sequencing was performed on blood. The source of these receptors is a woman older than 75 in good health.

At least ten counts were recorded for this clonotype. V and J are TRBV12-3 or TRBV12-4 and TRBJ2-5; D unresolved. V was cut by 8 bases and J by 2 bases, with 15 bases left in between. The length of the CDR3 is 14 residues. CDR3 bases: TGTGCCAGCGCCCCGAGTGGGAAACAAGAGACCCAGTACTTC. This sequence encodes CASAPSGKQETQYF.

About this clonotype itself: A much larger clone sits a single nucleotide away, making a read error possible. CDR3: CAWDVGYSGANVRTF. CDR3 DNA sequence: TGTGCCTGGGACGTAGGGTACTCTGGGGCCAACGTCCGGACTTTC. V gene TRBV30 combines with J gene TRBJ2-6, with a weak D call TRBD1 (5 bases). The CDR3 is made up of 15 amino acids. Germline V gives CDR1 GTSNPN, CDR2 SVGIG (reference sequence).

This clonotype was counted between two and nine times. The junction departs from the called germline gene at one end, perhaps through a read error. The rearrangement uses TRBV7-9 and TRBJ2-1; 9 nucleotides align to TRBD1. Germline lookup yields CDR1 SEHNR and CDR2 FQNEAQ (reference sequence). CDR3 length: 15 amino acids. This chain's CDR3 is CASSQSGQGYNERFF. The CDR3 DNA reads TGTGCCAGCAGCCAATCCGGACAGGGGTACAATGAGCGGTTCTTC.

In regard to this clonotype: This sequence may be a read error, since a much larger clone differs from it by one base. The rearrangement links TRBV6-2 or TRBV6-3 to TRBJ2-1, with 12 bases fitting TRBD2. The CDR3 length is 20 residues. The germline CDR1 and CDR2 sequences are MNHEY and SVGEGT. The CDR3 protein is CASSYPGRLAGVSSYNERFF. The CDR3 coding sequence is TGTGCCAGCAGTTACCCTGGGCGACTAGCGGGGGTTTCGTCCTACAATGAGCGGTTCTTC.

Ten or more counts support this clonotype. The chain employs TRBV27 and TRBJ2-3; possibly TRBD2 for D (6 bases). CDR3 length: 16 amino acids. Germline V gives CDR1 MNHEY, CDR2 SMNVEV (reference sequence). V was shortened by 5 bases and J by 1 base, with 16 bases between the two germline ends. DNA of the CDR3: TGTGCCAGCAGTCCCCGGGGGTCAATTCGCACAGATACGCAGTATTTT. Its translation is CASSPRGSIRTDTQYF.

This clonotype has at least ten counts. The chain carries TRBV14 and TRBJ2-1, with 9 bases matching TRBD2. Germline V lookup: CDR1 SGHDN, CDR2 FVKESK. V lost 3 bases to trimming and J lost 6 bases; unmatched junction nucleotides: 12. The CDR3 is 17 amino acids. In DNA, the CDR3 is TGTGCCAGCAGCCAGTCCTTGTTGGCTAGCGGGGCCAATGAGCAGTTCTTC. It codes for CASSQSLLASGANEQFF.

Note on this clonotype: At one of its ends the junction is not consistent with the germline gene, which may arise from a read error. Here the CDR3 DNA reads TGTGCCAGCAGTGACACAGGGGTCAACGTCCTGACTTTC. This encodes CASSDTGVNVLTF. V and J are TRBV25-1 and TRBJ2-6; TRBD1 aligns across 7 bases. Looked up from germline, CDR1 is MGHDK and CDR2 is SYGVNS. The CDR3 sequence is 13 residues long.

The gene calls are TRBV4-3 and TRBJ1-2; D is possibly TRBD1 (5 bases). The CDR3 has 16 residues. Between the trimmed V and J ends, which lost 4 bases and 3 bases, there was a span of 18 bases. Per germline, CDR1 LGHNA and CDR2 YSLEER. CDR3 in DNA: TGCGCCAGCAGCCGAAGCCTAGACAGAGGATACTATGGCTACACCTTC. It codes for CASSRSLDRGYYGYTF.

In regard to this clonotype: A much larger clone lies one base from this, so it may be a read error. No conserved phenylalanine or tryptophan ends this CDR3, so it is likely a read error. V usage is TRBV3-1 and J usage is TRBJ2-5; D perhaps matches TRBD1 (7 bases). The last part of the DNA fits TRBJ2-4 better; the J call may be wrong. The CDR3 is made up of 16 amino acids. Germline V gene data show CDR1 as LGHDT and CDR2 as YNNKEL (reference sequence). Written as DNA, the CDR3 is TGTGCCAGCAGCCAACAGGCAGGGGGACTCAAAAACATTCAGTACCTC. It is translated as CASSQQAGGLKNIQYL.

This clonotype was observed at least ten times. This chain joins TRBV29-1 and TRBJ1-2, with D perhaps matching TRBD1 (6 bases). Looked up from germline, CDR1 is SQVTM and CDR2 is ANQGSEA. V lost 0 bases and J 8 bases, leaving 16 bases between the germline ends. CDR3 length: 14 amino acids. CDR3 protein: CSVEDRWTAGGYTF. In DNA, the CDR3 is TGCAGCGTTGAAGATCGATGGACAGCGGGGGGCTACACCTTC.

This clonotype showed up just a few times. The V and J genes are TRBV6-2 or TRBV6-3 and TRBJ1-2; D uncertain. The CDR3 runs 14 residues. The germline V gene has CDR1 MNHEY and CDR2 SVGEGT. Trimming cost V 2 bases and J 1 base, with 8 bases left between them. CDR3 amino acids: CASSYGRLNYGYTF. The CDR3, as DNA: TGTGCCAGCAGTTACGGGAGGCTTAACTATGGCTACACCTTC.

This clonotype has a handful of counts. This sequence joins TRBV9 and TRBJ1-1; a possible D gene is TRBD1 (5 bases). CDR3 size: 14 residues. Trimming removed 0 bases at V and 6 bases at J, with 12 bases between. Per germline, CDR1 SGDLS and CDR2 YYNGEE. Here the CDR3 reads CASSVATMGAEAFF. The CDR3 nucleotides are TGTGCCAGCAGCGTAGCTACCATGGGGGCTGAAGCTTTCTTT.

The CDR3 coding sequence is TGTGCCAGCACGGCCGGGACACGCGTCAATGAGCAGTTCTTC. It encodes CASTAGTRVNEQFF. The chain recombines TRBV7-2 with TRBJ2-1; D is possibly TRBD1 (6 bases). The CDR3 spans 14 residues. Trimming pared 7 bases from V and 6 bases from J, leaving 16 bases between. Per germline, CDR1 SGHTA and CDR2 FQGNSA. Supplemented by reference TRBV7-2 and TRBJ2-1, the full variable domain reads GAGVSQSPSNKVTEKGKDVELRCDPISGHTALYWYRQSLGQGLEFLIYFQGNSAPDKSGLPSDRFSAERTGGSVSTLTIQRTQQEDSAVYLCASTAGTRVNEQFFGPGTRLTVL.

The CDR3 loop reads CASSLSQGSTGELFF. The CDR3 coding sequence is TGTGCCAGCAGTTTATCTCAGGGAAGCACCGGGGAGCTGTTTTTT. The chain recombines TRBV6-1 with TRBJ2-2; D is perhaps TRBD1 (5 bases). CDR3 length: 15 residues. Germline CDR1 is MNHNS and CDR2 is SASEGT. The V and J ends lost 5 bases and 4 bases respectively, with 14 bases between them.

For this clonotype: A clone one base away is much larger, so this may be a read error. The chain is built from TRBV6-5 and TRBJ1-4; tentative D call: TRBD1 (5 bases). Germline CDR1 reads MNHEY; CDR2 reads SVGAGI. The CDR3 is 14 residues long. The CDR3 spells CASRGVATNEELFF. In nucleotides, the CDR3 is TGTGCCAGCAGGGGGGTGGCCACTAATGAAGAACTGTTTTTT.

The CDR3 coding sequence is TGTGCCAGCAGTGAAGGACAGGAAAACTATGGCTACACCTTC. It translates to CASSEGQENYGYTF. This rearrangement joins TRBV2 to TRBJ1-2; the D gene is possibly TRBD1 (6 bases). V gave up 1 base and J gave up 2 bases, with 8 bases separating them. CDR1 is SNHLY and CDR2 is FYNNEI in the germline V gene. This CDR3 comprises 14 residues.

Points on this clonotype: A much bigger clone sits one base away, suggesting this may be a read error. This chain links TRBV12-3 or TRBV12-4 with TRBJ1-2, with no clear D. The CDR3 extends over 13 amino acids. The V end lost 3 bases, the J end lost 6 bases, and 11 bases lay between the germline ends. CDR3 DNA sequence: TGTGCCAGCAGTTTGGTCAGCCCCCATGGCTACACCTTC. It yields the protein CASSLVSPHGYTF.

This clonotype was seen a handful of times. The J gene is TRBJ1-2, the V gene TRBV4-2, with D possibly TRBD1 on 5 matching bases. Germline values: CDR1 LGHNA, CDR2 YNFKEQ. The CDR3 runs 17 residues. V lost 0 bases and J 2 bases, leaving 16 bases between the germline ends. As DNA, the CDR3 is TGTGCCAGCAGCCAAGATTTGTCGACAGCTCGGAACTATGGCTACACCTTC. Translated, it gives CASSQDLSTARNYGYTF.

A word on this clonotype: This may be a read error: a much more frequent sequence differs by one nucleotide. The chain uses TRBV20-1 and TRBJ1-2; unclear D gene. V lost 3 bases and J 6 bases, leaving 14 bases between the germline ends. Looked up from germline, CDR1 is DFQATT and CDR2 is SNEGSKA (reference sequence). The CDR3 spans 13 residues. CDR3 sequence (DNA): TGCAGTGCTAGCGCAGCGGCAGGAGATGGCTACACCTTC. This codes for CSASAAAGDGYTF.

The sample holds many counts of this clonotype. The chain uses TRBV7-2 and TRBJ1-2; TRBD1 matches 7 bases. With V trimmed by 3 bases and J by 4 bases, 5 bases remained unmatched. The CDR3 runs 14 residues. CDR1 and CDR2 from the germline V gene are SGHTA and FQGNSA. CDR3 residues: CASSLRDSVYGYTF. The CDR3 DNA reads TGTGCCAGCAGCTTGCGGGACAGCGTCTATGGCTACACCTTC.

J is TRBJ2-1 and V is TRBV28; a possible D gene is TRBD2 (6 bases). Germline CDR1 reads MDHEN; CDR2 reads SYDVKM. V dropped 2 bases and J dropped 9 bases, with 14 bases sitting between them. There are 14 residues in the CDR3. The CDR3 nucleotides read TGTGCCAGCAGTTTAAGCGGGCCCCCCAGTGAGCAGTTCTTC. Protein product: CASSLSGPPSEQFF.

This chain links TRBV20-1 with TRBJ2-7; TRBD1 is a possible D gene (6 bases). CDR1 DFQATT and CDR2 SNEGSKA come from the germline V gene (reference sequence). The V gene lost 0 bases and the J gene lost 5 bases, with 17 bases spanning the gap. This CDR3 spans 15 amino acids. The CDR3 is CSARDPQGQLNEQYF. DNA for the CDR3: TGCAGTGCTAGAGATCCCCAAGGACAGCTCAACGAGCAGTACTTC.

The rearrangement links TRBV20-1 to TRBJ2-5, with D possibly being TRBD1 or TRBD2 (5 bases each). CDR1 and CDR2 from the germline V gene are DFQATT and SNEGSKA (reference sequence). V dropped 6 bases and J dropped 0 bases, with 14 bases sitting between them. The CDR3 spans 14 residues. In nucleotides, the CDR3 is TGCAGTGCCCGCCCTCAGGGACACCAAGAGACCCAGTACTTC. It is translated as CSARPQGHQETQYF.